These T cell receptor beta chains were read from a single sample in a study of blood T cell repertoires in COVID-19. Produced via immunoSEQ multiplex PCR; TCRdb's table is partial and in-frame only. The data contain fewer than 350,000 clones, 85% to 90% of them singletons. Sequenced: peripheral blood. All receptors come from a woman in her twenties or thirties with COVID-19, enrolled during active disease. The CDR3 runs from the conserved cysteine through the conserved F or W. The D gene is left open where the match is weak. For some rows the clone size is stated as once, few or many, or as a class when expanded; others skip it.

clone_size: .; cdr3_length: 12; v_call: TRBV11-2; d_call: TRBD1; j_call: TRBJ2-7; cdr3_aa: CASSKDRGEQYF; cdr3_nt: TGTGCCAGCAGCAAGGACAGGGGCGAGCAGTACTTC
clone_size: .; cdr3_length: 11; v_call: TRBV7-9; d_call: .; j_call: TRBJ2-5; cdr3_aa: CASSREETQYF; cdr3_nt: TGTGCCAGCAGCCGCGAAGAGACCCAGTACTTC
clone_size: .; cdr3_length: 14; v_call: TRBV6-1; d_call: .; j_call: TRBJ2-5; cdr3_aa: CASSESPAGWTQYF; cdr3_nt: TGTGCCAGCAGTGAATCACCCGCAGGCTGGACCCAGTACTTC
clone_size: .; cdr3_length: 15; v_call: TRBV6-4; d_call: TRBD1; j_call: TRBJ2-1; cdr3_aa: CASSEAGQGDNEQFF; cdr3_nt: TGTGCCAGCAGTGAGGCGGGACAGGGCGATAATGAGCAGTTCTTC
clone_size: .; cdr3_length: 15; v_call: TRBV5-5; d_call: TRBD2; j_call: TRBJ2-1; cdr3_aa: CASSFRLAGGNEQFF; cdr3_nt: TGTGCCAGCAGCTTCAGACTAGCGGGGGGAAATGAGCAGTTCTTC
clone_size: once; cdr3_length: 18; v_call: TRBV10-1; d_call: TRBD2; j_call: TRBJ2-3; cdr3_aa: CANKTSGGPFGGIDTQYF; cdr3_nt: TGCGCCAACAAGACTAGCGGGGGGCCCTTTGGGGGGATAGATACGCAGTATTTT
clone_size: .; cdr3_length: 14; v_call: TRBV9; d_call: TRBD1; j_call: TRBJ1-4; cdr3_aa: CASSVGQGGEKLFF; cdr3_nt: TGTGCCAGCAGCGTAGGACAGGGTGGTGAAAAACTGTTTTTT
clone_size: .; cdr3_length: 13; v_call: TRBV5-4; d_call: .; j_call: TRBJ2-5; cdr3_aa: CASSLEGVETQYF; cdr3_nt: TGTGCCAGCAGCTTGGAAGGGGTGGAGACCCAGTACTTC
clone_size: .; cdr3_length: 12; v_call: TRBV24-1; d_call: .; j_call: TRBJ1-1; cdr3_aa: CATSDLRGEAFF; cdr3_nt: TGTGCCACCAGTGATTTGCGGGGTGAGGCTTTCTTT
clone_size: .; cdr3_length: 12; v_call: TRBV29-1; d_call: TRBD1; j_call: TRBJ1-2; cdr3_aa: CSGMTGSDGYTF; cdr3_nt: TGCAGCGGGATGACAGGGAGCGATGGCTACACCTTC
clone_size: few; cdr3_length: 16; v_call: TRBV28; d_call: .; j_call: TRBJ1-2; cdr3_aa: CASSHRGAVGSDGYTF; cdr3_nt: TGTGCCAGCAGTCACCGGGGGGCCGTAGGGTCGGATGGCTACACCTTC
clone_size: once; cdr3_length: 16; v_call: TRBV6-5; d_call: .; j_call: TRBJ1-6; cdr3_aa: CASSSRLNSYNSPLHF; cdr3_nt: TGTGCCAGCAGTTCTCGACTGAACTCCTATAATTCACCCCTCCACTTT
clone_size: .; cdr3_length: 15; v_call: TRBV6-4; d_call: TRBD1; j_call: TRBJ1-6; cdr3_aa: CASSEGTGVNSPLHF; cdr3_nt: TGTGCCAGCAGTGAAGGGACAGGGGTAAATTCACCCCTCCACTTT
clone_size: .; cdr3_length: 16; v_call: TRBV6-1; d_call: TRBD2; j_call: TRBJ2-3; cdr3_aa: CASSEAGGWIGDTQYF; cdr3_nt: TGTGCCAGCAGTGAAGCGGGGGGGTGGATAGGAGATACGCAGTATTTT
clone_size: .; cdr3_length: 14; v_call: TRBV2; d_call: .; j_call: TRBJ1-3; cdr3_aa: CASSDNRLVDTIYF; cdr3_nt: TGTGCCAGCAGTGATAACAGGCTAGTAGACACCATATATTTT
clone_size: .; cdr3_length: 13; v_call: TRBV3-1/TRBV3-2; d_call: .; j_call: TRBJ1-5; cdr3_aa: CASSLQGNQPQHF; cdr3_nt: TGTGCCAGCAGCCTTCAGGGGAATCAGCCCCAGCATTTT
clone_size: .; cdr3_length: 14; v_call: TRBV5-6; d_call: TRBD1; j_call: TRBJ1-1; cdr3_aa: CASSAGTGLAEAFF; cdr3_nt: TGTGCCAGCAGCGCCGGGACAGGACTCGCTGAAGCTTTCTTT
clone_size: .; cdr3_length: 18; v_call: TRBV19; d_call: TRBD1; j_call: TRBJ2-2; cdr3_aa: CASSIDMEPGGRSGELFF; cdr3_nt: TGTGCCAGTAGTATAGATATGGAGCCAGGGGGTAGGTCCGGGGAGCTGTTTTTT
clone_size: .; cdr3_length: 14; v_call: TRBV19; d_call: .; j_call: TRBJ2-1; cdr3_aa: CASSRSSRGNEQFF; cdr3_nt: TGTGCCAGTAGTCGGAGTTCCCGGGGCAATGAGCAGTTCTTC
clone_size: .; cdr3_length: 16; v_call: TRBV2; d_call: .; j_call: TRBJ1-1; cdr3_aa: CASSVPGQSLNTEAFF; cdr3_nt: TGTGCCAGCAGCGTCCCGGGACAATCCCTGAACACTGAAGCTTTCTTT
clone_size: once; cdr3_length: 12; v_call: TRBV30; d_call: .; j_call: TRBJ2-3; cdr3_aa: CAWKLRGDTQYF; cdr3_nt: TGTGCCTGGAAACTTCGGGGAGATACGCAGTATTTT
clone_size: .; cdr3_length: 15; v_call: TRBV7-6; d_call: .; j_call: TRBJ2-3; cdr3_aa: CASSPGWSSTDTQYF; cdr3_nt: TGTGCCAGCAGCCCGGGATGGTCTAGCACAGATACGCAGTATTTT
clone_size: .; cdr3_length: 16; v_call: TRBV6-2/TRBV6-3; d_call: .; j_call: TRBJ1-5; cdr3_aa: CASSPRGIWSNQPQHF; cdr3_nt: TGTGCCAGCAGCCCTCGCGGGATCTGGAGCAATCAGCCCCAGCATTTT
clone_size: .; cdr3_length: 13; v_call: TRBV11-3; d_call: .; j_call: TRBJ2-5; cdr3_aa: CASSLGVWETQYF; cdr3_nt: TGTGCCAGCAGCTTAGGCGTATGGGAGACCCAGTACTTC
clone_size: once; cdr3_length: 16; v_call: TRBV28; d_call: .; j_call: TRBJ2-7; cdr3_aa: CASSLISAAYSYEQYF; cdr3_nt: TGTGCCAGCAGTCTTATCTCCGCAGCGTACTCCTACGAGCAGTACTTC
clone_size: .; cdr3_length: 16; v_call: TRBV5-5; d_call: .; j_call: TRBJ1-5; cdr3_aa: CASSFQYGSGNQPQHF; cdr3_nt: TGTGCCAGCAGCTTTCAATACGGGTCTGGCAATCAGCCCCAGCATTTT
clone_size: .; cdr3_length: 15; v_call: TRBV5-1; d_call: .; j_call: TRBJ1-4; cdr3_aa: CASRLTGPHNEKLFF; cdr3_nt: TGCGCCAGCAGACTGACAGGCCCCCATAATGAAAAACTGTTTTTT
clone_size: .; cdr3_length: 14; v_call: TRBV3-1/TRBV3-2; d_call: TRBD1; j_call: TRBJ1-1; cdr3_aa: CASSQEGQGGLAFF; cdr3_nt: TGTGCCAGCAGCCAAGAAGGACAGGGGGGTTTGGCTTTCTTT
clone_size: .; cdr3_length: 12; v_call: TRBV24-1; d_call: TRBD1; j_call: TRBJ1-2; cdr3_aa: CATHATGDGYTF; cdr3_nt: TGTGCCACTCATGCGACAGGGGATGGCTACACCTTC
clone_size: .; cdr3_length: 16; v_call: TRBV19; d_call: .; j_call: TRBJ2-5; cdr3_aa: CASSIDEIGRGETQYF; cdr3_nt: TGTGCCAGTAGTATAGACGAGATCGGCAGGGGAGAGACCCAGTACTTC
clone_size: .; cdr3_length: 13; v_call: TRBV7-9; d_call: .; j_call: TRBJ2-5; cdr3_aa: CASSVDIAETQYF; cdr3_nt: TGTGCCAGCAGCGTGGACATCGCGGAGACCCAGTACTTC
clone_size: .; cdr3_length: 16; v_call: TRBV6-7; d_call: .; j_call: TRBJ2-3; cdr3_aa: CASSAVTGGVVDTQYF; cdr3_nt: TGTGCCAGCAGCGCCGTTACAGGGGGGGTCGTGGATACGCAGTATTTT